This T cell receptor (beta chain) was profiled in a study of shared clonotypes between healthy human individuals. Overall study context: Each donor contributed plates that comprised three CD4 naive, three CD4 memory, two CD8 naive and one CD8 memory. Findings and limits, study-wide: Rarefaction curves obtained for sorted subsets showed sequencing incomplete despite large depth.

This table comes from immunoSEQ multiplex PCR, and its TCRdb copy is limited to in-frame clones, with some not included. This table has a few million clones, more than 80% appearing once. Trimming took off 8 bases at V and 4 bases at J, with 8 bases between the two ends. Germline CDR1 SEHNR, CDR2 FQNEAQ (reference sequence). This CDR3 is built from 12 residues. Of note for this clone: Its antigen is undetermined.

Sequenced input: naive CD4+ T cells sorted from blood. Subset given: CD45RA+ positively selected. The chain has TRBV7-9 and TRBJ1-4, with D uncertain. The source of this sequence is a man between 18 and 35 years old in good health. CDR3 region: CASQSNNEKLFF. CDR3 nucleotides: TGTGCCAGCCAATCAAATAATGAAAAACTGTTTTTT.